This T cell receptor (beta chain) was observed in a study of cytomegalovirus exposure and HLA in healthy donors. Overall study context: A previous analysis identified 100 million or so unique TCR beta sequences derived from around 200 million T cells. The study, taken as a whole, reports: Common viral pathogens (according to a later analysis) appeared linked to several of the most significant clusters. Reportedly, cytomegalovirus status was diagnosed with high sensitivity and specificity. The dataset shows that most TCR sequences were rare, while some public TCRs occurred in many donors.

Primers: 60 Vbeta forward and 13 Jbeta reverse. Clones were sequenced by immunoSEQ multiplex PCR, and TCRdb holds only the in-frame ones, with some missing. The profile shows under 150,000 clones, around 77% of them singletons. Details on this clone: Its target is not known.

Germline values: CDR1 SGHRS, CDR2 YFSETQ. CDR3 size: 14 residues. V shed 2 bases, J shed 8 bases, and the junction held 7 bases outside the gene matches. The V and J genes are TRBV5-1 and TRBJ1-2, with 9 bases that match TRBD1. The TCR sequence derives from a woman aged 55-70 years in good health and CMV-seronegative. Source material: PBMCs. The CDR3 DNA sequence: TGCGCCAGCAGCTTACCGGGACAGGGTTTCGGCTACACCTTC. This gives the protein CASSLPGQGFGYTF.